These 21 T cell receptor beta chains originate from one sample sequenced in a study of CD8 T cells in ankylosing spondylitis. Each CDR3 protein is one row after TCRdb ran MiXCR on the 5' RACE reads. The sample holds about 140,000 distinct CDR3 sequences, under 35% seen once. The specimen was synovial fluid, either unsorted or a sorted T cell fraction (not recorded which). Receptors were obtained from a male donor with ankylosing spondylitis.

This clonotype was detected only a few times. This sequence joins TRBV6-1 and TRBJ2-7; tentatively, D is TRBD2 (6 bases). Germline V gene data show CDR1 as MNHNS and CDR2 as SASEGT. V lost 6 bases and J lost 9, with 24 bases in between. The CDR3 runs 15 residues. The CDR3 nucleotides read TGTGCCAGCAGCGCTTCAGGCGGCACCTACGGGGGGCAGTACTTC. Amino acids: CASSASGGTYGGQYF.

The V call is TRBV7-2, the J call TRBJ1-5; 8 nucleotides agree with TRBD1. Germline V gene sequence: CDR1 SGHTA, CDR2 FQGNSA. This CDR3 spans 15 amino acids. V was clipped by 6 bases and J by 2 bases; unmatched bases: 6. CDR3 region: CASSRQGPGNQPQHF. Written as DNA, the CDR3 is TGTGCCAGCAGTCGACAGGGGCCGGGCAATCAGCCCCAGCATTTT.

This clonotype was counted between two and nine times. The chain uses TRBV12-3 or TRBV12-4 and TRBJ1-1; D may be TRBD1 (5 bases). Trimming shortened V by 8 bases and J by 3 bases, and 16 bases separated the two germline ends. The CDR3 totals 14 residues. CDR3 nucleotide sequence: TGTGCCAGCTCGAACTGGGGAGGGGACACTGAAGCTTTCTTT. Protein sequence: CASSNWGGDTEAFF.

The genes are TRBV2 and TRBJ2-7; possible D gene TRBD1, 6 bases. The CDR3 covers 13 residues. Per germline, CDR1 SNHLY and CDR2 FYNNEI. Trimming shortened V by 5 bases and J by 0 bases, and 8 bases separated the two germline ends. CDR3 bases: TGTGCCAGCAGTAAGGACAGCTCCTACGAGCAGTACTTC. It translates to CASSKDSSYEQYF.

This clonotype occurred a few times. The J gene is TRBJ2-2, the V gene TRBV2; TRBD2 might be the D (6 bases). Trimming left V 8 bases short and J 0 bases short, with 13 bases between. CDR1 and CDR2 from the germline V gene are SNHLY and FYNNEI. The length of the CDR3 is 15 residues. CDR3 sequence: CASRRERANTGELFF. DNA for the CDR3: TGTGCCAGCCGCCGGGAGCGGGCGAACACCGGGGAGCTGTTTTTT.

The sample holds a few counts of this clonotype. V and J are TRBV2 and TRBJ1-2; D is possibly TRBD1 (5 bases). The CDR3 length is 13 residues. The ends were cut back, 3 bases at V and 4 bases at J, with 9 bases in the middle. Germline V gene lookup returns CDR1 SNHLY and CDR2 FYNNEI. This CDR3 is CASSDGGTYGYTF. DNA of the CDR3: TGTGCCAGCAGTGATGGCGGGACCTATGGCTACACCTTC.

In this sample, this clonotype is medium-sized. The chain recombines TRBV30 with TRBJ2-1; 9 nucleotides align to TRBD2. CDR3 size: 15 residues. The germline CDR1 and CDR2 sequences are GTSNPN and SVGIG (reference sequence). The trim removed 2 bases at V and 6 bases at J, leaving 8 bases unmatched. CDR3 sequence (DNA): TGTGCCTGGAGTTTCCTAGCGGGAAGGGGCAATGAGCAGTTCTTC. This translates into CAWSFLAGRGNEQFF.

This clonotype was seen a handful of times. CDR3 DNA sequence: TGTGCCAGCAGCGTTAGCGGGGGCCTTTCCTACAATGAGCAGTTCTTC. Residues: CASSVSGGLSYNEQFF. The chain uses TRBV9 and TRBJ2-1, with 9 bases matching TRBD2. Germline V gene sequence: CDR1 SGDLS, CDR2 YYNGEE. V shed 2 bases and J 1 base; nucleotides not matched to a gene: 4. This CDR3 comprises 16 residues.

This clonotype was picked up many times. The rearrangement uses TRBV12-3 or TRBV12-4 and TRBJ1-5; 8 nucleotides align to TRBD1. The CDR3 runs to 16 residues. V lost 6 bases and J lost 1; bases outside the gene matches: 8. The CDR3 loop is CASSPRGQGSNQPQHF. DNA of the CDR3: TGTGCCAGCAGCCCCAGGGGGCAAGGGAGCAATCAGCCCCAGCATTTT.

There are a few counts of this clonotype. The rearrangement links TRBV10-2 to TRBJ1-1; no reliable D call. The V gene's germline CDR1 is WSHSY and CDR2 SAAADI. The CDR3 sequence is 11 residues long. Trimming removed 10 bases from V and 3 bases from J, with 9 bases in between. The CDR3 sequence is CATRIDTEAFF. In DNA, the CDR3 is TGCGCCACCAGGATAGACACTGAAGCTTTCTTT.

V usage is TRBV27 and J usage is TRBJ2-2; 8 bases line up with TRBD2. V was clipped by 7 bases and J by 6 bases; unmatched bases: 13. The length of the CDR3 is 16 residues. Germline V CDR1 and CDR2: MNHEY, SMNVEV (reference sequence). The CDR3 DNA follows: TGTGCCAGCAACAAGAAGAGCGGGAGTGTTTCCGGGGAGCTGTTTTTT. It encodes CASNKKSGSVSGELFF.

This clonotype was seen repeatedly, ten times or more. V usage is TRBV29-1 and J usage is TRBJ2-1; 10 bases fit TRBD2. This CDR3 has 15 amino acids. CDR1 is SQVTM and CDR2 is ANQGSEA in the germline V gene. V lost 5 bases to trimming and J lost 8 bases; unmatched junction nucleotides: 12. CDR3 in amino acids: CSVKGGLAGVDEQFF. CDR3 nucleotide sequence: TGCAGCGTTAAAGGCGGGCTAGCGGGAGTCGATGAGCAGTTCTTC.

The chain's CDR3 is CASSSSGIMNGELFF. The CDR3 DNA reads as TGTGCCAGCAGTTCTAGCGGGATAATGAACGGGGAGCTGTTTTTT. This rearrangement joins TRBV6-5 to TRBJ2-2, with 9 positions matching TRBD2. The length of the CDR3 is 15 residues. The V segment lost 4 bases and the J segment 7 bases; nucleotides outside the gene matches: 7. Germline V gene data show CDR1 as MNHEY and CDR2 as SVGAGI.

This clonotype was detected a few times. The rearrangement uses TRBV19 and TRBJ2-7; D gene ambiguous. Trimming stripped 4 bases from V and 0 bases from J, with 7 bases between. The germline gives CDR1 LNHDA, CDR2 SQIVND (reference sequence). This CDR3 has 13 amino acids. Written as DNA, the CDR3 is TGTGCCAGTAGTACTATGACCTCCTACGAGCAGTACTTC. Translating gives CASSTMTSYEQYF. The complete variable domain, with remaining parts taken from reference TRBV19 and TRBJ2-7, reads DGGITQSPKYLFRKEGQNVTLSCEQNLNHDAMYWYRQDPGQGLRLIYYSQIVNDFQKGDIAEGYSVSREKKESFPLTVTSAQKNPTAFYLCASSTMTSYEQYFGPGTRLTVT.

This clonotype has just a few counts. The V gene is TRBV2, the J gene TRBJ2-7; D gene ambiguous. This CDR3 region has 14 residues. The V end lost 6 bases, the J end lost 1 base, and 13 bases lay between the germline ends. Looked up from germline, CDR1 is SNHLY and CDR2 is FYNNEI. The CDR3 coding sequence is TGTGCCAGCAGGGTGGATTACAGTTCCTACGAGCAGTACTTC. Its protein product is CASRVDYSSYEQYF.

The chain couples TRBV3-2 to TRBJ1-2; the table gives TRBD1 as D, unverified against the DNA. TRBV3-2 is designated a pseudogene. The length of the CDR3 is 18 residues. CDR3 nucleotide sequence: TGTGCCAGCAGCCAAGGGTGGCTTTTTTCGGGACAGGGGGTTGGCTACACCTTC. Translated: CASSQGWLFSGQGVGYTF.

The chain carries TRBV5-1 and TRBJ2-7, with D unclear. Per the germline V gene, CDR1 is SGHRS and CDR2 is YFSETQ. The CDR3 consists of 16 residues. Trimming cost V 0 bases and J 0 bases, with 13 bases left between them. CDR3 nucleotide sequence: TGCGCCAGCAGCTTGGGTGGCGATCCGTACTCCTACGAGCAGTACTTC. Amino acid sequence: CASSLGGDPYSYEQYF.

This clonotype was detected only a few times. The chain uses TRBV20-1 and TRBJ2-5; the D is unclear. Germline-derived CDR1 and CDR2 are DFQATT and SNEGSKA (reference sequence). Between the trimmed V and J ends, which lost 4 bases and 2 bases, there was a span of 17 bases. There are 15 residues in the CDR3. DNA for the CDR3: TGCAGTGCTAACCCGGCCCGGGTCGAGCAAGAGACCCAGTACTTC. This gives the protein CSANPARVEQETQYF.

This clonotype has a handful of counts. The chain joins TRBV5-8 to TRBJ2-2; tentatively, D is TRBD2 (6 bases). CDR1 and CDR2 from the germline V gene are SGHTS and YDEGEE. V gave up 1 base and J gave up 3 bases, with 13 bases separating them. This CDR3 has 16 residues. The CDR3 DNA reads as TGTGCCAGCAGCTTGCTAGCCCGCGGGGACACCGGGGAGCTGTTTTTT. Translated: CASSLLARGDTGELFF. The full variable domain, its missing parts supplied by reference TRBV5-8 and TRBJ2-2, is EAGVTQSPTHLIKTRGQQATLRCSPISGHTSVYWYQQALGLGLQFLLWYDEGEERNRGNFPPRFSGRQFPNYSSELNVNALELEDSALYLCASSLLARGDTGELFFGEGSRLTVL.

The gene calls are TRBV7-3 and TRBJ1-1; D unclear. Germline lookup yields CDR1 SGHTA and CDR2 FQGTGA. V was pared by 4 bases and J by 1 base, with 7 bases between. CDR3 length equals 13 residues. The DNA for the CDR3 is TGTGCCAGCAGCTATGAGGGGAACACTGAAGCTTTCTTT. This codes for CASSYEGNTEAFF.

This clonotype was seen many times. V usage is TRBV6-1 and J usage is TRBJ1-5, with TRBD1 as a possible D gene (6 bases). The germline V gene encodes CDR1 MNHNS and CDR2 SASEGT. The CDR3 sequence is 13 residues long. Trimming removed 2 bases at V and 10 bases at J, with 12 bases between. The CDR3 sequence is CASSELRGGPQHF. For the CDR3, the DNA is TGTGCCAGCAGTGAACTTCGAGGGGGACCCCAGCATTTT.